This TCR beta chain is from a study of CD8 T cells in Susac syndrome. Notes on the study in general: It was acknowledged by the study that relatively few individuals were included in its TCR sequencing and HLA analysis.

The RNA input was 0.5 to 1 ug, and it was reverse transcribed with random hexamers. Amplification of TCR beta CDR3 was carried out by immunoSEQ multiplex PCR, which covered 54 Vbeta and 13 Jbeta segments. TCRdb ran MiXCR on the immunoSEQ multiplex PCR reads and lists one entry per CDR3 protein. This sample has some 110,000 distinct CDR3 sequences, with over 90% found just once. On this clonotype: The antigen remains undetermined.

The sequence was obtained from a human donor with Susac syndrome. The sequenced sample consisted of CD4+ T cells from PBMCs.

The CDR3 is CASRTHERESYEQFF. The CDR3 bases are TGTGCCAGCAGGACGCACGAGCGGGAGTCCTATGAGCAGTTCTTC. V gene TRBV10-3 combines with J gene TRBJ2-1, with TRBD2 matching over 8 bases. V was pared by 10 bases and J by 8 bases, with 16 bases of the junction left unmatched. The germline V gene has CDR1 ENHRY and CDR2 SYGVKD. The length of the CDR3 is 15 residues.